The present TCR beta chain was sequenced within a study of Graves' ophthalmopathy and Graves' hyperthyroidism. V lost 7 bases and J 2 bases, leaving 11 bases between the germline ends. The germline V gene encodes CDR1 MDHEN and CDR2 SYDVKM. There are 13 residues in the CDR3. Notes on the study in general: Built on 13 signatures, a model told ophthalmopathy apart from stable hyperthyroidism with approximately 85% sensitivity and under 83% specificity. Appearing in blood as well were most expanded thyroid clonotypes above 0.001 frequency. With a specificity of around 76% and a sensitivity of about 71%, the model predicted ophthalmopathy progression.

Scientists amplified the TCR beta CDR3 regions from RNA transcripts. HTBI primers served in a first-round RT-PCR, which a second-round multiplex PCR followed. TCRdb re-analysed the multiplex PCR reads in MiXCR, keeping a single row per CDR3 protein. The sample holds approximately 160,000 distinct CDR3 sequences, approximately 40% seen once. Researchers turned away patients with other autoimmune diseases, uncontrolled infections, pregnancy or lactation. A remark on this clonotype: The antigen remains unidentified.

The chain couples TRBV28 to TRBJ2-5; D is perhaps TRBD1 (5 bases). This sequence was found in a man between 25 and 39 years old with Graves' ophthalmopathy. The specimen was peripheral blood. The CDR3 here is CASNTQGQETQYF. The DNA for the CDR3 is TGTGCCAGCAATACCCAGGGACAAGAGACCCAGTACTTC.